A selection of T cell receptor beta chains follows, all from one sample in a study of Ad26.COV2.S vaccination and SARS-CoV-2 variants. Libraries were prepared by immunoSEQ multiplex PCR; TCRdb keeps only in-frame clonotypes and omits some of them. The sample lists about 480,000 clones, around nine tenths occurring once. Here the sequenced sample was peripheral blood, taken in a trial of Ad26.COV2.S vaccine versus placebo. The receptor set was obtained from a person between 18 and 59 years old who received the Ad26.COV2.S COVID-19 vaccine or a placebo. The CDR3 runs from the conserved cysteine through the conserved F or W. D genes are given only for firm matches. Clone size is given for some rows only: seen once, a few or many times, or a class if the clone is expanded.

>TRBD2|TRBJ2-3|.|TRBV2
TGTGCCAGCAAGGAACAGGGACTAGCGGGGGGAAAGGATACGCAGTATTTT
CASKEQGLAGGKDTQYF
>TRBD1|TRBJ2-7|.|TRBV19
TGTGCCAGTAGTAGCACAGGGGCCGAGCAGTACTTC
CASSSTGAEQYF
>.|TRBJ2-1|.|TRBV5-5
TGTGCCAGCAGCCGGTTGTCGGTTCAGGTTGGGAACTACAATGAGCAGTTCTTC
CASSRLSVQVGNYNEQFF
>TRBD2|TRBJ2-7|.|TRBV30
TGTGCCTGGAGTCGTAAGGGACTAGCGGGGGCCTACGAGCAGTACTTC
CAWSRKGLAGAYEQYF
>TRBD1|TRBJ1-2|.|TRBV28
TGTGCCAGCAGTTTAAACAGGGGCTATGGCTACACCTTC
CASSLNRGYGYTF
>TRBD1|TRBJ2-2|.|TRBV24-1
TGTGCCACCAGTACAGGGGCGAACACCGGGGAGCTGTTTTTT
CATSTGANTGELFF
>.|TRBJ2-5|.|TRBV29-1
TGCAGCGTCTCAATGGTGAGGCAAGAGACCCAGTACTTC
CSVSMVRQETQYF
>.|TRBJ2-7|.|TRBV5-4
TGTGCCAGCAGCTTGGCGGCAGACCGCTACGAGCAGTACTTC
CASSLAADRYEQYF
>.|TRBJ2-1|.|TRBV19
TGTGCCAGTAGCCCGGGACTCCCGGAGCAGCAGTTCTTC
CASSPGLPEQQFF
>TRBD2|TRBJ2-1|.|TRBV18
TGTGCCAGCTCACCATCCAGCGGGAGCTACAATGAGCAGTTCTTC
CASSPSSGSYNEQFF
>.|TRBJ2-3|.|TRBV5-6
TGTGCCAGCAGCTCTTGGACCACAGATACGCAGTATTTT
CASSSWTTDTQYF
>TRBD1|TRBJ2-1|.|TRBV6-5
TGTGCCAGCAGTTACTCGACGGGGACAGGGTCGGATGAGCAGTTCTTC
CASSYSTGTGSDEQFF
>TRBD2|TRBJ2-3|.|TRBV7-8
TGTGCCAGCAGCTTAGGGGGCGGCGGGAGAAGCACAGATACGCAGTATTTT
CASSLGGGGRSTDTQYF
>TRBD2|TRBJ2-1|.|TRBV7-9
TGTGCCGGAGGGGCTAGCGGAGGGTACAATGAGCAGTTCTTC
CAGGASGGYNEQFF
>TRBD2|TRBJ2-7|.|TRBV19
TGTGCCAGTAGTCCAAGACTAGCGGGAGAGACCTACGAGCAGTACTTC
CASSPRLAGETYEQYF
>.|TRBJ1-5|.|TRBV28
TGTGCCAGCAGTGAACTGGCCCAGCATTTT
CASSELAQHF
>.|TRBJ1-2|.|TRBV2
TGTGCCAGCAGTGAAGTCCCGGGACAAGCCCGATATGGCTACACCTTC
CASSEVPGQARYGYTF
>.|TRBJ1-1|.|TRBV6-2/TRBV6-3
TGTGCCAGCAGCGACAGTTCTGAAGCTTTCTTT
CASSDSSEAFF
>.|TRBJ2-7|.|TRBV27
TGTGCCAGCGGATTTGGGGACGGGATTTACGAGCAGTACTTC
CASGFGDGIYEQYF
>TRBD1|TRBJ1-2|.|TRBV7-2
TGTGCCAGCAGCCAGGACAGGGCAAACTATGGCTACACCTTC
CASSQDRANYGYTF
>.|TRBJ2-7|.|TRBV18
TGTGCCAGCTCACCACTGACTCCCGGGACACATAACGAGCAGTACTTC
CASSPLTPGTHNEQYF
>.|TRBJ1-3|.|TRBV27
TGTGCCAGCAGTTTAGCGGGGGGATCAGGAAACACCATATATTTT
CASSLAGGSGNTIYF
>.|TRBJ2-5|.|TRBV7-3
TGTGCCAGCAGCTTAGGTCCTAGCCAAGAGACCCAGTACTTC
CASSLGPSQETQYF
>TRBD1|TRBJ2-7|once|TRBV13
TGTGCCAGCAGCGTTTGGGACAGGGACTACGAGCAGTACTTC
CASSVWDRDYEQYF
>TRBD1|TRBJ2-1|.|TRBV7-3
TGTGCCAGCAGCTTGGGGAGACAGGGTTTTGAGCAGTTCTTC
CASSLGRQGFEQFF
>TRBD1|TRBJ1-2|.|TRBV28
TGTGCCAGCAGTTCGAACAGGGGTCGGACGGAAGGCTACACCTTC
CASSSNRGRTEGYTF
>.|TRBJ1-2|.|TRBV6-2/TRBV6-3
TGTGCCAGCAGTTACCAAGGACCTTTCTATGGCTACACCTTC
CASSYQGPFYGYTF
>.|TRBJ2-7|.|TRBV4-2
TGTGCCAGCAGCCTAAGCCTAACAGGGGGGGGCTACGAGCAGTACTTC
CASSLSLTGGGYEQYF
>.|TRBJ2-5|.|TRBV13
TGTGCCAGCAGCCTCCGTTCTCTTGGGGAGACCCAGTACTTC
CASSLRSLGETQYF
>TRBD2|TRBJ2-1|.|TRBV27
TGTGCCAGCACGGCGGGAGCCGCGACGGGCGGGGTGCAGTTCTTC
CASTAGAATGGVQFF
>TRBD2|TRBJ2-3|.|TRBV5-1
TGCGCCAGCAGCTTGGGACTAGCGGGTTTCACAGATACGCAGTATTTT
CASSLGLAGFTDTQYF
>.|TRBJ2-5|.|TRBV19
TGTGCCAGTAGTATTGTGCAGCGACCTCAAGAGACCCAGTACTTC
CASSIVQRPQETQYF
>.|TRBJ1-5|.|TRBV6-6
TGTGCCAGCAGCAGACCAGGGGCAACCAATCAGCCCCAGCATTTT
CASSRPGATNQPQHF
>.|TRBJ1-2|.|TRBV6-6
TGTGCCAGCAGTTACTCGAGTCGGGGGAATGGCTACACCTTC
CASSYSSRGNGYTF
>TRBD1|TRBJ1-3|.|TRBV11-2
TGTGCCAGCAGCCCAGGTCACAGGGGGAGAGACACCATATATTTT
CASSPGHRGRDTIYF
>TRBD1|TRBJ2-7|.|TRBV14
TGTGCCAGCAGCCAAGAAGGGGGCTTCGACGAGCAGTACTTC
CASSQEGGFDEQYF
>.|TRBJ1-6|.|TRBV6-5
TGTGCCAGCAGGCAGGCGCCGAATTCACCCCTCCACTTT
CASRQAPNSPLHF
>.|TRBJ2-3|.|TRBV9
TGTGCCAGCAGCGTAGGGGTGGCTAGCGCCACAGATACGCAGTATTTT
CASSVGVASATDTQYF
>.|TRBJ2-3|.|TRBV6-5
TGTGCCAGCAGGTGGGATACGCAGTATTTT
CASRWDTQYF
>.|TRBJ1-4|.|TRBV20-1
TGCAGTGCTAGTATGCAGGGTAATGAAAAACTGTTTTTT
CSASMQGNEKLFF
>.|TRBJ1-3|.|TRBV5-4
TGTGCCAGCAGCTTGGACCTAGGGGAAACGACCATATATTTT
CASSLDLGETTIYF
>TRBD1|TRBJ1-2|.|TRBV14
TGTGCCAGCAGCCAAGATGGCCGGGACAGGGTAGATGGCTACACCTTC
CASSQDGRDRVDGYTF
>TRBD1|TRBJ1-2|.|TRBV28
TGTGCCAGCATCCCCGTGAGGGGGCTGGGTTCTAACTATGGCTACACCTTC
CASIPVRGLGSNYGYTF
>.|TRBJ2-3|.|TRBV4-2
TGTGCCAGCAGCCAAGTGGGGGGGGGCCTCACAGATACGCAGTATTTT
CASSQVGGGLTDTQYF
>TRBD2|TRBJ2-3|.|TRBV4-1
TGCGCCAGCAGCCAACTAGCGGGAGGGTCAAAAGCGCAGTATTTT
CASSQLAGGSKAQYF
>TRBD2|TRBJ2-2|.|TRBV6-6
TGTGCCAGCGTTACGGGACTAGCTAACACCGGGGAGCTGTTTTTT
CASVTGLANTGELFF
>.|TRBJ2-2|.|TRBV7-3
TGTGCCAGCAGCCGGCTCGGGGGTCCGAACACCGGGGAGCTGTTTTTT
CASSRLGGPNTGELFF
>TRBD2|TRBJ2-1|.|TRBV4-1
TGCGCCAGCAGCCAACCGGGAGGCGGGGGAGGCGATGAGCAGTTCTTC
CASSQPGGGGGDEQFF
>.|TRBJ2-1|.|TRBV6-5
TGTGCCAGCAGTTACGGCCCCTTTGAAAATGAGCAGTTCTTC
CASSYGPFENEQFF
>.|TRBJ1-4|.|TRBV5-1
TGCGCCAGCAGCTTGGTGGCAGATACCAAACTGTTTTTT
CASSLVADTKLFF
>.|TRBJ2-2|.|TRBV5-5
TGTGCCAGCAGCTTGGGGGGCATTGTAGCCGGGGAGCTGTTTTTT
CASSLGGIVAGELFF
>.|TRBJ2-2|.|TRBV24-1
TGTGCCACTTCCAAAAGCGCTAACACCGGGGAGCTGTTTTTT
CATSKSANTGELFF
>TRBD2|TRBJ2-3|.|TRBV7-3
TGTGCCAGCAGCCCCCGGACTAGCGGGAGGACTAGCACAGATACGCAGTATTTT
CASSPRTSGRTSTDTQYF
>TRBD2|TRBJ2-7|.|TRBV28
TGTGCCAGCATATCAAGCGGGGTCTCCTACGAGCAGTACTTC
CASISSGVSYEQYF